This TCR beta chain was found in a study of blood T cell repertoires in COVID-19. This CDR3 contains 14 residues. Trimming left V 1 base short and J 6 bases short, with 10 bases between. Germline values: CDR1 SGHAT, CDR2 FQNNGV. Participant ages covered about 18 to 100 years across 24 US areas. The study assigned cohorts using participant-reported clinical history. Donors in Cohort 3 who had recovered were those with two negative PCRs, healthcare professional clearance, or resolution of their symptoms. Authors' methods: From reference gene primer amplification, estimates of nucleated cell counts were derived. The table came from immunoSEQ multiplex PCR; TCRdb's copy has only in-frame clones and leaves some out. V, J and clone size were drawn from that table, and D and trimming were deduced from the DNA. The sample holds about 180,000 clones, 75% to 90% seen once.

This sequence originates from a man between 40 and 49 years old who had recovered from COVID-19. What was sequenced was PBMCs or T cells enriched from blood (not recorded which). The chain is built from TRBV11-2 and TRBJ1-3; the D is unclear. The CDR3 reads CASSLGPVKNTIYF. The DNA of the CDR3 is TGTGCCAGCAGCTTAGGGCCAGTAAAAAACACCATATATTTT. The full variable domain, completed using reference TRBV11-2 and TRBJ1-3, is EAGVAQSPRYKIIEKRQSVAFWCNPISGHATLYWYQQILGQGPKLLIQFQNNGVVDDSQLPKDRFSAERLKGVDSTLKIQPAKLEDSAVYLCASSLGPVKNTIYFGEGSWLTVV.